This TCR beta chain stems from a study of T cell responses to AZD1222 COVID-19 vaccine. Overall study findings and caveats: Researchers took repertoire samples only after the peak T cell response had come. Donors skewed white British and female; clonal diversity was possibly underestimated. Baseline serology detected seropositivity in only a handful of AZD1222 recipients. Once two AZD1222 doses were given, Spike-specific TCR breadth and depth went up.

About this clone itself: Its antigen is currently unknown.

Data came from immunoSEQ multiplex PCR; TCRdb stores just in-frame clones and leaves some out. Among around 140,000 clones listed, about 92% were seen once. Deletions cut 0 bases from V and 2 bases from J, with 9 bases between. The CDR3 length is 15 residues. Germline V gene lookup returns CDR1 SGHDT and CDR2 YYEEEE. The chain uses TRBV5-6 and TRBJ1-3, with D hard to call. This receptor was taken from an adult who received the AZD1222 COVID-19 vaccine. Sample: peripheral blood, taken 28 days after the second AZD1222 dose. The CDR3 here is CASSLEGHPGNTIYF. DNA for the CDR3: TGTGCCAGCAGCTTGGAGGGCCACCCTGGAAACACCATATATTTT.